A selection of T cell receptor beta chains follows, all from one sample in a study of neoadjuvant anti-PD-1 for oral cavity cancer. TCRdb keeps only in-frame clones here, not all; method: immunoSEQ multiplex PCR. The repertoire includes 50,000 to 65,000 clones, more than 60% of them detected once, and just over 2.5% sits in the top ten. The sequencing used PBMCs, collected before nivolumab (anti-PD-1) treatment. The receptors derive from a person between 40 and 85 years old with oral cavity squamous cell carcinoma. CDR3s include the opening cysteine and the closing phenylalanine or tryptophan. The D gene is left open where the match is weak. A clone size is listed for some rows: how often the clone was seen (once, few, many), or a class if it is expanded.

TRBJ1-1 TRBV5-4 . . CASSLQSPGSTEAFF TGTGCCAGCAGCTTGCAGTCCCCAGGGAGTACTGAAGCTTTCTTT
TRBJ1-3 TRBV7-9 . . CATNPSSGNTIYF TGTGCAACCAACCCGAGCTCTGGAAACACCATATATTTT
TRBJ2-6 TRBV27 . few CASQLGGGRSSGANVLTF TGTGCCAGCCAGCTAGGAGGGGGGCGGAGCTCTGGGGCCAACGTCCTGACTTTC
TRBJ1-6 TRBV6-1 TRBD1 . CASSDPGQGNSPLHF TGTGCCAGCAGTGATCCGGGACAGGGAAATTCACCCCTCCACTTT
TRBJ2-1 TRBV14 TRBD2 few CASSPTSGGANEQFF TGTGCCAGCAGCCCCACTAGCGGGGGGGCGAATGAGCAGTTCTTC
TRBJ1-4 TRBV19 TRBD1 . CASSMGDRTNEKLFF TGTGCCAGTAGTATGGGGGACAGGACAAATGAAAAACTGTTTTTT
TRBJ1-1 TRBV19 . few CASSIRGPNTEAFF TGTGCCAGTAGTATAAGAGGGCCGAACACTGAAGCTTTCTTT
TRBJ2-3 TRBV30 . . CAWSVGGSSDTQYF TGTGCCTGGAGTGTAGGTGGGAGTAGTGATACGCAGTATTTT
TRBJ1-2 TRBV4-1 . few CASSPEVVSSAGNYGYTF TGCGCCAGCAGTCCGGAGGTTGTATCTTCGGCGGGAAACTATGGCTACACCTTC
TRBJ1-1 TRBV7-8 . . CASSNLAGTEAFF TGTGCCAGCAGTAACCTGGCTGGCACTGAAGCTTTCTTT
TRBJ2-2 TRBV5-5 . . CASSFFWANTGELFF TGTGCCAGCAGCTTTTTCTGGGCGAACACCGGGGAGCTGTTTTTT
TRBJ1-6 TRBV14 . . CASSQAGGSNSPLHF TGTGCCAGCAGCCAAGCGGGGGGAAGTAATTCACCCCTCCACTTT
TRBJ2-1 TRBV5-1 TRBD2 . CASSPSSGGGNEQFF TGCGCCAGCAGCCCGAGTTCCGGGGGGGGCAATGAGCAGTTCTTC
TRBJ2-3 TRBV5-1 . . CASSLGGGRTDTQYF TGCGCCAGCAGCTTGGGAGGGGGGCGGACAGATACGCAGTATTTT
TRBJ1-2 TRBV5-4 TRBD1 once CASSLAGTGVYGYTF TGTGCCAGCAGCTTGGCCGGGACAGGGGTCTATGGCTACACCTTC
TRBJ1-1 TRBV6-1 . . CASGRGRTEAFF TGTGCCAGCGGTAGGGGGAGGACTGAAGCTTTCTTT
TRBJ1-3 TRBV5-1 TRBD1 . CASRGTGKRENTIYF TGCGCCAGCAGGGGGACAGGGAAGAGGGAGAACACCATATATTTT
TRBJ2-7 TRBV28 TRBD2 . CASSLLRGGGYEQYF TGTGCCAGCAGCCTTCTGCGGGGCGGGGGCTACGAGCAGTACTTC
TRBJ2-1 TRBV30 TRBD2 . CAWSLAGGGVEQFF TGTGCCTGGAGCCTAGCGGGAGGGGGGGTTGAGCAGTTCTTC
TRBJ2-5 TRBV7-9 . few CASSATGWEETQYF TGTGCCAGCAGCGCAACTGGGTGGGAAGAGACCCAGTACTTC
TRBJ1-2 TRBV19 . . CASTPTRNYGYTF TGTGCCAGTACCCCGACCCGGAACTATGGCTACACCTTC
TRBJ1-1 TRBV15 TRBD1 few CATSSRDRRNTEAFF TGTGCCACCAGCAGCCGGGACAGGCGAAACACTGAAGCTTTCTTT
TRBJ1-5 TRBV19 . few CASRVKDNQPQHF TGTGCCAGTAGGGTGAAGGACAATCAGCCCCAGCATTTT
TRBJ2-7 TRBV5-8 TRBD1 . CASSSHRDSASYEQYF TGTGCCAGCAGCTCCCACCGGGACAGCGCTTCCTACGAGCAGTACTTC
TRBJ2-1 TRBV5-4 TRBD2 . CASSPPSGSYNEQFF TGTGCCAGCAGCCCCCCTAGCGGGAGCTACAATGAGCAGTTCTTC
TRBJ2-5 TRBV7-7 . few CASSLAPHLQETQYF TGTGCTAGCAGCTTAGCGCCACACCTCCAAGAGACCCAGTACTTC
TRBJ1-1 TRBV6-1 TRBD1 . CASMGQMNTEAFF TGTGCCAGCATGGGACAGATGAACACTGAAGCTTTCTTT
TRBJ2-1 TRBV14 . . CASSQEKLRVYNEQFF TGTGCCAGCAGCCAAGAAAAGCTAAGGGTCTACAATGAGCAGTTCTTC
TRBJ2-1 TRBV4-1 . . CASSQPPPNEQFF TGCGCCAGCAGCCAGCCACCCCCCAATGAGCAGTTCTTC
TRBJ1-2 TRBV28 . . CASSLDGFGGYTF TGTGCCAGCAGTTTGGACGGATTTGGCGGCTACACCTTC
TRBJ1-5 TRBV6-1 . once CASSVEGISNQPQHF TGTGCCAGCAGTGTTGAAGGGATCAGCAATCAGCCCCAGCATTTT
TRBJ2-3 TRBV12-5 TRBD1 . CASAPGTGGADTQYF TGTGCTAGTGCCCCCGGGACAGGGGGCGCAGATACGCAGTATTTT
TRBJ2-7 TRBV28 . once CASSLSETYEQYF TGTGCCAGCAGTTTATCAGAGACCTACGAGCAGTACTTC
TRBJ2-3 TRBV13 . . CASSSRDTQYF TGTGCCAGCAGCTCCAGGGATACGCAGTATTTT
TRBJ1-1 TRBV7-8 TRBD1 once CASSLAKGRGSTRATEAFF TGTGCCAGCAGCTTAGCGAAAGGCAGGGGGTCCACCAGGGCCACTGAAGCTTTCTTT
TRBJ2-7 TRBV29-1 TRBD2 once CSVGTSDEQYF TGCAGCGTGGGGACTAGTGACGAGCAGTACTTC
TRBJ2-7 TRBV4-1 TRBD2 . CASSAMGAGGSYEQYF TGCGCCAGCAGCGCCATGGGAGCGGGAGGGTCCTACGAGCAGTACTTC
TRBJ1-2 TRBV5-1 TRBD1 once CASSLAGTDGYTF TGCGCCAGCAGCTTGGCTGGGACAGATGGCTACACCTTC
TRBJ1-4 TRBV5-1 TRBD1 once CASKARGKEKLFF TGCGCCAGCAAGGCCAGGGGGAAGGAAAAACTGTTTTTT
TRBJ2-7 TRBV5-4 . . CASSLAGTEGQYF TGTGCCAGCAGCTTGGCCGGGACGGAAGGGCAGTACTTC
TRBJ1-2 TRBV10-3 TRBD1 . CAISGTGDSGYTF TGTGCCATCAGCGGGACAGGGGACAGTGGCTACACCTTC
TRBJ1-1 TRBV6-1 . . CASNRAANTEAFF TGTGCCAGCAATCGGGCAGCTAACACTGAAGCTTTCTTT
TRBJ2-7 TRBV7-9 TRBD2 . CASSWTSASYEQYF TGTGCCAGCAGCTGGACTAGCGCATCCTACGAGCAGTACTTC
TRBJ1-1 TRBV5-1 . many CASSLDLRGNTEAFF TGCGCCAGCAGCTTGGATTTGAGGGGAAACACTGAAGCTTTCTTT
TRBJ2-1 TRBV14 TRBD2 . CASSPSGGAGNEQFF TGTGCCAGCAGCCCTAGCGGGGGGGCCGGTAATGAGCAGTTCTTC
TRBJ1-1 TRBV29-1 . few CSAGADLNTEAFF TGCAGCGCCGGGGCCGACCTGAACACTGAAGCTTTCTTT
TRBJ2-1 TRBV6-5 . . CASSYGGQGIDEQFF TGTGCCAGCAGTTACGGGGGGCAGGGGATCGATGAGCAGTTCTTC
TRBJ2-7 TRBV28 . . CASTLDSSYEQYF TGTGCCAGCACCTTGGATAGCTCCTACGAGCAGTACTTC
TRBJ1-6 TRBV5-4 . . CASSLARVIGSPLHF TGTGCCAGCAGCTTGGCCAGGGTGATAGGTTCACCCCTCCACTTT
TRBJ2-7 TRBV5-1 . few CASSLNRYEQYF TGCGCCAGCAGCTTGAATAGGTACGAGCAGTACTTC